What follows describes a single T cell receptor (beta chain). The antigen is unknown. The sample originates from a study of CD8 T cell repertoires and HIV-1 epitope variants. The overall study: Epitopes were three Gag families plus Nef HW9 and YT9.

The CDR3 extends over 17 amino acids. Germline V gives CDR1 MRHNA, CDR2 SNTAGT. V trimming: 3 bases; J trimming: 9 bases; junction bases outside the gene matches: 16. The repertoire was sequenced with immunoSEQ multiplex PCR; TCRdb's copy has only in-frame clones and lacks some. The data hold some 5,400 clones, with approximately 72% observed a single time. This sequence was found in a male donor with HIV. Sequenced input: cultured CD8+ T cells derived from PBMCs. The chain combines TRBV6-4 with TRBJ2-3; 9 bases fit TRBD1. This chain's CDR3 is CASSDSSGTGTMETQYF. DNA of the CDR3: TGTGCCAGCAGTGATTCCTCCGGGACAGGGACGATGGAGACGCAGTATTTT.